Below are 23 T cell receptor beta chains sequenced from a single sample in a study of Graves' ophthalmopathy and Graves' hyperthyroidism. RNA transcripts were the source from which TCR beta CDR3 regions were amplified. RT-PCR in the first round used HTBI primers; a second-round multiplex PCR followed. One entry per CDR3 protein, called by TCRdb with MiXCR from the multiplex PCR reads. The sample has about 180,000 distinct CDR3 sequences, 30% to 45% seen once. Sequenced material: peripheral blood. The receptor set was obtained from a woman in her forties with Graves' ophthalmopathy.

This chain links TRBV20-1 with TRBJ1-1; the D is unclear. Deletions cut 6 bases from V and 1 base from J, with 9 bases between. Germline V CDR1 and CDR2: DFQATT, SNEGSKA (reference sequence). The CDR3 runs to 12 residues. This chain's CDR3 is CSAGVENTEAFF. In DNA, the CDR3 is TGCAGTGCCGGGGTCGAGAACACTGAAGCTTTCTTT.

The rearrangement joins TRBV7-2 to TRBJ1-2, with 7 nucleotides matching TRBD1. In germline, CDR1 is SGHTA, CDR2 FQGNSA. Unmatched junction bases numbered 8, after V lost 5 bases and J lost 2 bases. The CDR3 consists of 15 residues. The CDR3 region has the DNA TGTGCCAGCAGCCCACGGGACAGCTGGAACTATGGCTACACCTTC. Its protein product is CASSPRDSWNYGYTF.

This clonotype was counted only a few times. The chain has TRBV6-5 and TRBJ1-2; D is unresolved. Trimming pared 3 bases from V and 8 bases from J, leaving 10 bases between. The CDR3 length is 12 residues. CDR1 is MNHEY, CDR2 SVGAGI, per germline. The CDR3 loop is CASSYGQGGYTF. Here the CDR3 DNA reads TGTGCCAGCAGTTATGGCCAAGGAGGCTACACCTTC.

This rearrangement joins TRBV6-1 to TRBJ2-4; D may be TRBD2 (5 bases). V was trimmed by 3 bases and J by 0 bases, leaving 9 bases between them. The CDR3 sequence is 15 residues long. Germline assignment: CDR1 MNHNS and CDR2 SASEGT. The chain's CDR3 is CASSEGRAAKNIQYF. CDR3 sequence (DNA): TGTGCCAGCAGTGAGGGGAGAGCAGCCAAAAACATTCAGTACTTC.

This rearrangement joins TRBV29-1 to TRBJ1-1; D gene uncertain. Germline CDR1 reads SQVTM; CDR2 reads ANQGSEA. The V end lost 7 bases, the J end lost 2 bases, and 14 bases lay between the germline ends. There are 13 residues in the CDR3. The CDR3 nucleotides are TGCAGCGGAGCTACAGCATTTAACACTGAAGCTTTCTTT. Amino acids: CSGATAFNTEAFF.

On this clonotype itself: The CDR3 does not end in the conserved phenylalanine or tryptophan, so this is likely a read error. This chain links TRBV12-3 or TRBV12-4 with TRBJ2-7; D uncertain. The CDR3 loop spans 17 amino acids. V shed 1 base and J shed 2 bases, with 18 bases lying between them. CDR3 sequence reads: CASSLEGIYISPYEQYL. CDR3 sequence (DNA): TGTGCCAGCAGTTTAGAGGGAATATATATCTCTCCCTACGAGCAGTACCTC.

In this sample, this clonotype turned up many times. This chain connects TRBV20-1 to TRBJ1-5, with D possibly being TRBD1 (5 bases). Germline V CDR1 and CDR2: DFQATT, SNEGSKA (reference sequence). The CDR3 has 17 residues. The V gene lost 5 bases and the J gene lost 6 bases, with 26 bases spanning the gap. CDR3 DNA sequence: TGCAGTGCTCCCTCACCTAGACAGCCCCGAGGAGGTCAGCCCCAGCATTTT. Translating gives CSAPSPRQPRGGQPQHF.

This clonotype was counted many times. This rearrangement joins TRBV7-6 to TRBJ1-2, with TRBD1 as a possible D gene (6 bases). Germline loops: CDR1 SGHVS, CDR2 FNYEAQ. Trimming cost V 1 base and J 6 bases, with 12 bases left between them. The CDR3 covers 14 residues. The CDR3 reads CASSLEGGGNGYTF. DNA of the CDR3: TGTGCCAGCAGCTTAGAGGGGGGAGGTAATGGCTACACCTTC.

This clonotype was observed at least ten times. The chain employs TRBV7-2 and TRBJ1-6; 8 bases are a match to TRBD1. CDR1 is SGHTA and CDR2 is FQGNSA in the germline V gene. The junction had 4 bases not matched to a gene; V was cut back by 0 bases and J by 9 bases. The CDR3 length is 15 residues. The CDR3 nucleotides are TGTGCCAGCAGCTTAGCCAGGACAGGGTCTTCACCCCTCCACTTT. Amino acids: CASSLARTGSSPLHF. Combining the CDR3 with reference TRBV7-2 and TRBJ1-6 gives the whole variable domain GAGVSQSPSNKVTEKGKDVELRCDPISGHTALYWYRQSLGQGLEFLIYFQGNSAPDKSGLPSDRFSAERTGGSVSTLTIQRTQQEDSAVYLCASSLARTGSSPLHFGNGTRLTVT.

This clonotype was seen at least ten times. CDR3 protein: CASRVDWGSPLHF. The DNA for the CDR3 is TGTGCCAGCAGGGTTGATTGGGGTTCACCCCTCCACTTT. V usage is TRBV2 and J usage is TRBJ1-6; D gene unclear. Germline V gives CDR1 SNHLY, CDR2 FYNNEI. Between the trimmed V and J ends, which lost 6 bases and 9 bases, there was a span of 12 bases. The CDR3 runs to 13 residues.

The chain uses TRBV6-1 and TRBJ1-1; 8 bases are a match to TRBD1. Germline V gene sequence: CDR1 MNHNS, CDR2 SASEGT. The V segment lost 4 bases and the J segment 10 bases; nucleotides outside the gene matches: 8. The CDR3 has 13 amino acids. CDR3 amino acids: CASSADRVSGAFF. The CDR3 nucleotides are TGTGCCAGCAGTGCGGACAGGGTCTCGGGAGCTTTCTTT.

This clonotype was picked up one time. This sequence joins TRBV12-3 or TRBV12-4 and TRBJ1-1, with no clear D. Trimming took 2 bases from V and 4 from J, leaving 11 bases between them. The CDR3 runs 14 residues. The CDR3 sequence is CASSLTEKVTEAFF. For the CDR3, the DNA is TGTGCCAGCAGTTTAACCGAAAAAGTCACTGAAGCTTTCTTT.

The table lists this clonotype with many counts. A much larger clone differs by one base, so this may be a read error. The chain is built from TRBV2 and TRBJ2-5; D is perhaps TRBD2 (5 bases). Looked up from germline, CDR1 is SNHLY and CDR2 is FYNNEI. Trimming removed 8 bases from V and 5 bases from J, with 18 bases in between. The CDR3 covers 14 residues. CDR3 DNA sequence: TGTGCCAGCGCTCAGGAACTAGGCGTCGAGACCCAGTACTTC. Translating it yields CASAQELGVETQYF.

This clonotype has ten or more counts. The chain carries TRBV29-1 and TRBJ2-7; 9 bases line up with TRBD1. Germline lookup yields CDR1 SQVTM and CDR2 ANQGSEA. The CDR3 loop spans 13 amino acids. V was pared by 7 bases and J by 6 bases, with 10 bases of the junction left unmatched. CDR3 protein: CSATQQGASEQYF. In DNA, the CDR3 is TGCAGCGCTACGCAACAGGGGGCGAGCGAGCAGTACTTC.

This clonotype was recorded many times. The V gene is TRBV6-5, the J gene TRBJ2-7; possibly TRBD1 for D (6 bases). Germline CDR1 MNHEY, CDR2 SVGAGI. V lost 7 bases and J lost 4, with 14 bases in between. The CDR3 has 13 residues. The CDR3 sequence: CASISQGRYEQYF. CDR3 DNA: TGTGCCAGCATTTCCCAGGGGCGATACGAGCAGTACTTC.

The rearrangement uses TRBV5-1 and TRBJ2-7; D tentatively fits TRBD1 or TRBD2 (5 bases each). CDR3 length: 17 residues. Per germline, CDR1 SGHRS and CDR2 YFSETQ. Trimming removed 2 bases from V and 4 bases from J, with 22 bases in between. CDR3 DNA sequence: TGCGCCAGCAGCTTCGGAACGGGGTGGGGCGTAGGATACGAGCAGTACTTC. Translation: CASSFGTGWGVGYEQYF.

This clonotype was seen repeatedly, ten times or more. The chain joins TRBV11-2 to TRBJ2-7; 11 bases match TRBD2. From germline, CDR1 is SGHAT and CDR2 FQNNGV. The CDR3 extends over 15 amino acids. V shed 0 bases, J shed 7 bases, and the junction held 5 bases outside the gene matches. In DNA form, the CDR3 reads TGTGCCAGCAGCTTAGATCTAGCGGGAGGTCGGGAGCAGTACTTC. Encoded protein: CASSLDLAGGREQYF.

This clonotype was seen repeatedly, ten times or more. This chain links TRBV12-3 or TRBV12-4 with TRBJ2-7; 10 nucleotides align to TRBD2. V shed 6 bases, J shed 4 bases, and the junction held 6 bases outside the gene matches. The CDR3 runs 14 residues. The CDR3 here is CASSPTSGTYEQYF. DNA of the CDR3: TGTGCCAGCAGCCCAACTAGCGGGACATACGAGCAGTACTTC.

V and J are TRBV12-3 or TRBV12-4 and TRBJ2-5; 7 bases match TRBD1. The CDR3 consists of 14 residues. Unmatched junction bases numbered 8, after V lost 5 bases and J lost 5 bases. As DNA, the CDR3 is TGTGCCAGCAGTGACAGGGCTTTCGGGGAGACCCAGTACTTC. Translating it yields CASSDRAFGETQYF.

This clonotype has at least ten counts. V is TRBV12-3 or TRBV12-4 and J is TRBJ1-6; weak D call: TRBD1 (6 bases). The CDR3 length is 14 residues. Trimming stripped 7 bases from V and 3 bases from J, with 10 bases between. CDR3 in DNA: TGTGCCAGCACGGACAGATTCTATAATTCACCCCTCCACTTT. Protein: CASTDRFYNSPLHF.

In this sample, this clonotype turned up many times. The V call is TRBV6-2 or TRBV6-3, the J call TRBJ1-2, with TRBD1 identical over 7 bases. The V and J ends lost 4 bases and 0 bases, in that order; junction bases with no gene match: 5. Germline assignment: CDR1 MNHEY and CDR2 SVGEGT. The CDR3 consists of 15 residues. The DNA for the CDR3 is TGTGCCAGCAGTTTCGGACAGGCCGCTAACTATGGCTACACCTTC. It translates to CASSFGQAANYGYTF.

This clonotype was detected ten times or more. This chain joins TRBV12-3 or TRBV12-4 and TRBJ1-5; TRBD1 might be the D (5 bases). The CDR3 is made up of 14 amino acids. Trimming cost V 5 bases and J 4 bases, with 12 bases left between them. The CDR3 DNA follows: TGTGCCAGCAGTACCCGACAGCCTAATCAGCCCCAGCATTTT. Its translation is CASSTRQPNQPQHF.

In its sample, this clonotype was seen many times. The genes are TRBV28 and TRBJ2-7; 8 bases align to TRBD1. The ends lost 3 bases at V and 4 bases at J; junction bases unmatched: 14. The CDR3 runs 17 residues. Germline CDR1 MDHEN, CDR2 SYDVKM. The CDR3: CASSFGAGGFLWYEQYF. The CDR3 nucleotides are TGTGCCAGCAGTTTTGGGGCAGGGGGCTTCCTCTGGTACGAGCAGTACTTC.